This passage covers 26 T cell receptor beta chains from one sample sequenced in a study of cytomegalovirus exposure and HLA in healthy donors. Clones were sequenced by immunoSEQ multiplex PCR, and TCRdb holds only the in-frame ones, with some missing. The sample lists around 250,000 clones, roughly 89% occurring once. The specimen sequenced was PBMCs. All receptors derive from a woman aged 18-30 years in good health and CMV-seronegative.

This clone was seen just once. This chain uses TRBV7-2 with TRBJ2-7; D might be TRBD1 (6 bases). Trimming left V 0 bases short and J 4 bases short, with 13 bases between. The CDR3 spans 15 residues. Germline lookup yields CDR1 SGHTA and CDR2 FQGNSA. CDR3 bases: TGTGCCAGCAGCTTAGCGCAGGACAGCGTATACGAGCAGTACTTC. Its translation: CASSLAQDSVYEQYF.

The J gene is TRBJ1-2, the V gene TRBV6-1; 8 nucleotides match TRBD1. V gave up 3 bases and J gave up 7 bases; unmatched junction bases: 7. Germline values: CDR1 MNHNS, CDR2 SASEGT. The CDR3 is made up of 14 amino acids. Written as DNA, the CDR3 is TGTGCCAGCAGTGAGGCAGGGGGCTACGGTGGCTACACCTTC. This sequence encodes CASSEAGGYGGYTF.

In DNA form, the CDR3 reads TGCGCCAGCAGCCAAGTTGGTCTAGACAATCAGCCCCAGCATTTT. This gives the protein CASSQVGLDNQPQHF. The chain recombines TRBV4-1 with TRBJ1-5; the D is unclear. This CDR3 spans 15 amino acids. Germline V gene data show CDR1 as MGHRA and CDR2 as YSYEKL. V was cut by 1 base and J by 3 bases, with 10 bases left in between.

Here the CDR3 DNA reads TGTGCCAGTAGCCTCGACCTTGGGGGCGGTGGAAACACCATATATTTT. Translating it yields CASSLDLGGGGNTIYF. The rearrangement joins TRBV19 to TRBJ1-3, with D maybe TRBD1 (6 bases). Trimming removed 6 bases from V and 3 bases from J, with 18 bases in between. The CDR3 covers 16 residues. Per germline, CDR1 LNHDA and CDR2 SQIVND (reference sequence).

This chain joins TRBV28 and TRBJ1-2; 7 bases are a match to TRBD1. Germline-derived CDR1 and CDR2 are MDHEN and SYDVKM. V lost 2 bases, J lost 4 bases, and 4 bases stayed unmatched. The CDR3 is 14 amino acids. CDR3 nucleotide sequence: TGTGCCAGCAGTTTAAGACGGGACAGCTATGGCTACACCTTC. Amino acid sequence: CASSLRRDSYGYTF.

J is TRBJ2-3 and V is TRBV12-5; 7 bases agree with TRBD2. From germline, CDR1 is LGHNT and CDR2 FRNRAP. The CDR3 has 16 amino acids. Trimming at V came to 8 bases and at J to 1 base, leaving 12 bases not matched to a gene. The CDR3 DNA is TGTGCTAGTTTGGGGAACTATGCGGGGGGCACAGATACGCAGTATTTT. As protein: CASLGNYAGGTDTQYF.

This chain links TRBV10-3 with TRBJ2-5; 10 nucleotides align to TRBD2. The CDR3 loop spans 15 amino acids. V lost 3 bases, J lost 2 bases, and 3 bases stayed unmatched. CDR1 ENHRY and CDR2 SYGVKD come from the germline V gene. CDR3 in amino acids: CAISDNSGGQETQYF. DNA of the CDR3: TGTGCCATCAGTGACAATAGCGGGGGGCAAGAGACCCAGTACTTC.

This chain links TRBV2 with TRBJ2-7, with a possible D match to TRBD1 (6 bases). The CDR3 runs to 14 residues. CDR1 is SNHLY, CDR2 FYNNEI, per germline. V was shortened by 2 bases and J by 7 bases, with 15 bases between the two germline ends. The CDR3 coding sequence is TGTGCCAGCAGTGAAAGGTTTCAGGGGCAGGAGCAGTACGTC. This gives the protein CASSERFQGQEQYV.

This sequence joins TRBV29-1 and TRBJ1-1; 10 bases line up with TRBD1. Trimming removed 6 bases from V and 4 bases from J; junction bases left unmatched: 8. The germline V gene has CDR1 SQVTM and CDR2 ANQGSEA. The CDR3 spans 14 residues. CDR3 sequence: CSVAARTGGTEAFF. CDR3 in DNA: TGCAGCGTCGCAGCTAGGACAGGGGGCACTGAAGCTTTCTTT.

This sequence joins TRBV5-1 and TRBJ1-1, with 7 nucleotides matching TRBD1. CDR3 size: 15 residues. CDR1 and CDR2 (germline): SGHRS, YFSETQ. Losses at the gene ends were 4 bases for V and 5 bases for J; bases not matched to a gene: 11. As DNA, the CDR3 is TGCGCCAGCAGCGCGGGACAGTCCCCTCGGACTGAAGCTTTCTTT. Amino acid sequence: CASSAGQSPRTEAFF.

This sequence joins TRBV5-1 and TRBJ2-3, with 7 bases lining up with TRBD2. Germline CDR1 is SGHRS and CDR2 is YFSETQ. Trimming at V came to 2 bases and at J to 5 bases, leaving 5 bases not matched to a gene. CDR3 length equals 14 residues. DNA of the CDR3: TGCGCCAGCAGCTTAACTAGCGCAGGAGATACGCAGTATTTT. Amino acid sequence: CASSLTSAGDTQYF.

V usage is TRBV7-9 and J usage is TRBJ2-1; 7 nucleotides agree with TRBD2. The germline V gene has CDR1 SEHNR and CDR2 FQNEAQ (reference sequence). The CDR3 covers 15 residues. Trimming took 4 bases from V and 2 from J; bases not matched to a gene: 5. The CDR3: CASSSPGLPYNEQFF. The CDR3 bases are TGTGCCAGCAGCTCACCGGGACTACCCTACAATGAGCAGTTCTTC.

The V gene is TRBV2, the J gene TRBJ1-5; possible D gene TRBD1, 6 bases. This CDR3 is 16 amino acids long. Trimming pared 4 bases from V and 0 bases from J, leaving 13 bases between. The germline CDR1 and CDR2 sequences are SNHLY and FYNNEI. CDR3 bases: TGTGCCAGCAGTGGATACGGACAGTCTAGCAATCAGCCCCAGCATTTT. Translated, it gives CASSGYGQSSNQPQHF.

The chain joins TRBV6-5 to TRBJ1-2; weak D call: TRBD1 (5 bases). CDR3 length: 14 residues. CDR1 and CDR2 (germline): MNHEY, SVGAGI. V shed 6 bases and J shed 4 bases, with 15 bases lying between them. The CDR3 region has the DNA TGTGCCAGCAGAATTGGCGGACAAGTCTATGGCTACACCTTC. Its translation is CASRIGGQVYGYTF.

This sequence joins TRBV7-6 and TRBJ2-1, with D possibly TRBD1 on 5 matching bases. Germline CDR1 SGHVS, CDR2 FNYEAQ. The V end lost 5 bases, the J end lost 8 bases, and 16 bases lay between the germline ends. This CDR3 is built from 14 residues. CDR3 sequence: CASSPPQGGHEQFF. CDR3 nucleotides: TGTGCCAGCAGCCCCCCCCAGGGTGGCCATGAGCAGTTCTTC.

The chain combines TRBV19 with TRBJ1-2; TRBD1 might be the D (5 bases). Trimming took off 5 bases at V and 4 bases at J, with 11 bases between the two ends. Germline V lookup: CDR1 LNHDA, CDR2 SQIVND (reference sequence). This CDR3 comprises 13 residues. The CDR3 coding sequence is TGTGCCAGTAGTTTACAGGACCTCTATGGCTACACCTTC. Residues: CASSLQDLYGYTF. The variable domain in full, completed from reference TRBV19 and TRBJ1-2, reads DGGITQSPKYLFRKEGQNVTLSCEQNLNHDAMYWYRQDPGQGLRLIYYSQIVNDFQKGDIAEGYSVSREKKESFPLTVTSAQKNPTAFYLCASSLQDLYGYTFGSGTRLTVV.

This chain uses TRBV5-4 with TRBJ2-7; D unclear. CDR3 size: 13 residues. Per germline, CDR1 SGHNT and CDR2 YYREEE (reference sequence). Trimming took 4 bases from V and 7 from J, leaving 15 bases between them. This CDR3 is CASSVASPEEQYF. CDR3 nucleotide sequence: TGTGCCAGCAGCGTAGCATCCCCCGAGGAGCAGTACTTC.

This clone was counted once. The rearrangement links TRBV4-1 to TRBJ2-1; 9 bases fit TRBD2. The CDR3 is 18 amino acids. With 2 bases clipped from V and 0 bases from J, the junction kept 8 bases outside the gene matches. Germline V gene data show CDR1 as MGHRA and CDR2 as YSYEKL. The CDR3 bases are TGCGCCAGCAGCCAAACCGGCAGCGGGGGGTACTCCTACAATGAGCAGTTCTTC. This gives the protein CASSQTGSGGYSYNEQFF.

This clone was picked up a small number of times. The rearrangement joins TRBV7-7 to TRBJ2-5; D is possibly TRBD2 (7 bases). Trimming took 6 bases from V and 5 from J, leaving 16 bases between them. The CDR3 is made up of 14 amino acids. Germline V gives CDR1 SSHAT, CDR2 FNYEAQ (reference sequence). The CDR3, as DNA: TGTGCCAGCAGGCCACGGGGGGCCTGGGAGACCCAGTACTTC. As protein: CASRPRGAWETQYF.

This clone was counted a few times. The rearrangement uses TRBV27 and TRBJ1-2; TRBD1 matches 7 bases. The CDR3 loop spans 13 amino acids. Per the germline V gene, CDR1 is MNHEY and CDR2 is SMNVEV (reference sequence). The V and J ends lost 2 bases and 7 bases, in that order; junction bases with no gene match: 4. The CDR3 loop reads CASSLDRVGGYTF. CDR3 DNA: TGTGCCAGCAGTTTAGACAGGGTCGGTGGCTACACCTTC.

The table lists this clone with a count of one. The chain's CDR3 is CASRLSRGLGGNTEAFF. CDR3 DNA: TGTGCCAGCAGACTCTCCAGGGGACTAGGGGGAAACACTGAAGCTTTCTTT. V gene TRBV14 combines with J gene TRBJ1-1; D possibly corresponds to TRBD1 (6 bases). The CDR3 totals 17 residues. V was shortened by 6 bases and J by 2 bases, with 22 bases between the two germline ends. CDR1 and CDR2 from the germline V gene are SGHDN and FVKESK.

The sample holds one count of this clone. The chain recombines TRBV5-4 with TRBJ1-6, with 10 bases lining up with TRBD1. Germline CDR1 is SGHNT and CDR2 is YYREEE (reference sequence). V shed 3 bases and J 8 bases; nucleotides not matched to a gene: 8. The CDR3 is 16 amino acids. The CDR3 region has the DNA TGTGCCAGCAGCTCTAAGACAGGGGGCATTGATTCACCCCTCCACTTT. Residues: CASSSKTGGIDSPLHF.

V is TRBV7-9 and J is TRBJ2-1; maybe TRBD1 (7 bases). The CDR3 sequence is 16 residues long. From germline, CDR1 is SEHNR and CDR2 FQNEAQ (reference sequence). V gave up 3 bases and J gave up 3 bases, with 15 bases separating them. Here the CDR3 reads CASSFLGGTDYNEQFF. The CDR3 nucleotides are TGTGCCAGCAGCTTTCTTGGCGGGACAGACTACAATGAGCAGTTCTTC.

V is TRBV29-1 and J is TRBJ1-1; 7 bases are a match to TRBD1. From germline, CDR1 is SQVTM and CDR2 ANQGSEA. V lost 6 bases and J lost 4; bases outside the gene matches: 8. The CDR3 length is 13 residues. In DNA form, the CDR3 reads TGCAGCGTAACCGCAGGGGGTGGCACTGAAGCTTTCTTT. It codes for CSVTAGGGTEAFF.

This clone was seen more than once but under ten times. This chain links TRBV19 with TRBJ2-3; 7 bases align to TRBD2. The germline V gene has CDR1 LNHDA and CDR2 SQIVND (reference sequence). The CDR3 is 13 amino acids. Trimming took 10 bases from V and 6 from J; bases not matched to a gene: 10. In DNA, the CDR3 is TGTGCCACCTCGGCGGGGGATAGCGATACGCAGTATTTT. Translating it yields CATSAGDSDTQYF.

As for this clone: Other DNA sequences within the sample encode an identical CDR3. J is TRBJ2-7 and V is TRBV5-6, with D unresolved. CDR1 is SGHDT and CDR2 is YYEEEE in the germline V gene. V was trimmed by 3 bases and J by 4 bases, leaving 5 bases between them. The CDR3 runs 11 residues. The CDR3 reads CASSSYYEQYF. The CDR3 DNA reads as TGTGCCAGCAGCTCCTATTACGAGCAGTACTTC. Supplemented by reference TRBV5-6 and TRBJ2-7, the full variable domain reads DAGVTQSPTHLIKTRGQQVTLRCSPKSGHDTVSWYQQALGQGPQFIFQYYEEEERQRGNFPDRFSGHQFPNYSSELNVNALLLGDSALYLCASSSYYEQYFGPGTRLTVT.